This entry is about one TCR beta chain. The data originate from a study of shared clonotypes between healthy human individuals. In the authors' methods: ImmunoSEQ gave junction-only sequences without quality scores, so filtering differed. Generated by immunoSEQ multiplex PCR, the TCRdb table keeps only in-frame clones and is missing some. V and J calls and clone size come straight from that table; D and trimming were deduced from the DNA. The sample records 2,500,000 or so clones, roughly 93% being singletons. Per the germline V gene, CDR1 is SGHKS and CDR2 is YYEKEE (reference sequence). Losses at the gene ends were 1 base for V and 5 bases for J; bases not matched to a gene: 9. This CDR3 is built from 16 residues.

The sample was naive CD4+ T cells from PBMCs. Described subset: CD45RA+ positively selected. This clonotype originated in a man aged 18 to 30 in good health. Some clones in this sample may be carry-over from other donors' samples. The chain recombines TRBV5-5 with TRBJ1-5; TRBD1 agrees at 7 bases. The CDR3 DNA is TGTGCCAGCAGCTTGCGGACAGGACTATCGTATCAGCCCCAGCATTTT. This translates into CASSLRTGLSYQPQHF.